Following are 11 T cell receptor beta chains from one sample sequenced in a study of blood T cell repertoires in COVID-19. Data came from immunoSEQ multiplex PCR; TCRdb stores just in-frame clones and leaves some out. The sample records about 38,000 clones, nearly 90% being singletons. What was sequenced was peripheral blood. These receptors were taken from a man aged 60 to 75 with COVID-19, enrolled during active disease.

The V call is TRBV11-2, the J call TRBJ2-7; D uncertain. Germline V gene sequence: CDR1 SGHAT, CDR2 FQNNGV. This CDR3 contains 11 residues. V lost 1 base and J lost 6, with 4 bases in between. The CDR3 sequence: CASSLVVEQYF. In nucleotides, the CDR3 is TGTGCCAGCAGCTTAGTAGTCGAGCAGTACTTC.

The count of this clone is one. V usage is TRBV10-1 and J usage is TRBJ2-3; TRBD1 aligns across 7 bases. Germline loops: CDR1 WNHNN, CDR2 SYGVQD (reference sequence). V gave up 6 bases and J gave up 0 bases; unmatched junction bases: 6. The CDR3 loop spans 15 amino acids. The CDR3 sequence: CASRAGQASTDTQYF. CDR3 nucleotides: TGCGCCAGCAGGGCAGGACAGGCAAGCACAGATACGCAGTATTTT.

This clone was detected once. The genes are TRBV5-4 and TRBJ1-2; possibly TRBD1 for D (6 bases). Per the germline V gene, CDR1 is SGHNT and CDR2 is YYREEE (reference sequence). The CDR3 extends over 13 amino acids. The V end was cut by 3 bases, the J end by 2 bases, with 8 bases between. This CDR3 reads CASSSTGNYGYTF. DNA of the CDR3: TGTGCCAGCAGCTCAACAGGGAACTATGGCTACACCTTC.

The chain combines TRBV2 with TRBJ2-7, with 9 bases that match TRBD1. V shed 6 bases and J 7 bases; nucleotides not matched to a gene: 10. The CDR3 has 14 amino acids. Germline CDR1 reads SNHLY; CDR2 reads FYNNEI. The CDR3 region is CASRPGQGFGEQYF. CDR3 coding DNA: TGTGCCAGCAGGCCGGGACAGGGTTTCGGGGAGCAGTACTTC.

This clone was detected only a few times. The rearrangement uses TRBV3-1 (or the pseudogene TRBV3-2) and TRBJ1-2; possible D gene TRBD1, 5 bases. Deletions cut 0 bases from V and 6 bases from J, with 14 bases between. The germline V gene has CDR1 LGHDT and CDR2 YNNKEL (reference sequence). The CDR3 is made up of 15 amino acids. CDR3 protein: CASSQDPGVYDGYTF. The CDR3, as DNA: TGTGCCAGCAGCCAAGATCCGGGGGTTTACGATGGCTACACCTTC.

The genes are TRBV5-1 and TRBJ2-7; D is possibly TRBD2 (6 bases). The CDR3 is 15 amino acids. Trimming left V 4 bases short and J 4 bases short, with 18 bases between. CDR1 is SGHRS, CDR2 YFSETQ, per germline. CDR3 bases: TGCGCCAGCAGCGGGGGGACCAATTCCCGTTACGAGCAGTACTTC. Protein sequence: CASSGGTNSRYEQYF.

The CDR3 is CASSLGQGAGNEQFF. The CDR3 DNA sequence: TGTGCCAGCAGCCTTGGACAGGGGGCTGGAAATGAGCAGTTCTTC. V and J are TRBV11-2 and TRBJ2-1, with 11 nucleotides matching TRBD1. In germline, CDR1 is SGHAT, CDR2 FQNNGV. The CDR3 is 15 amino acids. With 5 bases clipped from V and 7 bases from J, the junction kept 7 bases outside the gene matches.

V is TRBV28 and J is TRBJ1-2; 9 bases agree with TRBD1. Germline CDR1 is MDHEN and CDR2 is SYDVKM. Losses at the gene ends were 5 bases for V and 4 bases for J; bases not matched to a gene: 14. This CDR3 is built from 17 residues. The CDR3 coding sequence is TGTGCCAGCAGTGCAGCGGCCGGGACAGGGACCAGCTATGGCTACACCTTC. Its protein product is CASSAAAGTGTSYGYTF.

The chain uses TRBV6-5 and TRBJ2-7; D may be TRBD1 (6 bases). V lost 2 bases to trimming and J lost 2 bases, with 10 bases between them. Germline assignment: CDR1 MNHEY and CDR2 SVGAGI. This CDR3 has 14 residues. CDR3: CASSYLAGAYEQYF. The CDR3 DNA follows: TGTGCCAGCAGTTACCTCGCAGGGGCCTACGAGCAGTACTTC.

This sequence joins TRBV5-6 and TRBJ1-5; 8 bases line up with TRBD1. The length of the CDR3 is 15 residues. The V and J ends lost 4 bases and 2 bases, in that order; junction bases with no gene match: 5. Looked up from germline, CDR1 is SGHDT and CDR2 is YYEEEE. This CDR3 is CASSPQGQGNQPQHF. The DNA for the CDR3 is TGTGCCAGCAGCCCACAGGGACAGGGCAATCAGCCCCAGCATTTT.

The chain combines TRBV7-2 with TRBJ2-7; D is ambiguous. Trimming cost V 5 bases and J 2 bases, with 10 bases left between them. CDR1 SGHTA and CDR2 FQGNSA come from the germline V gene. There are 13 residues in the CDR3. The CDR3 region has the DNA TGTGCCAGCAGCACCCACAACGCCTACGAGCAGTACTTC. As protein: CASSTHNAYEQYF.